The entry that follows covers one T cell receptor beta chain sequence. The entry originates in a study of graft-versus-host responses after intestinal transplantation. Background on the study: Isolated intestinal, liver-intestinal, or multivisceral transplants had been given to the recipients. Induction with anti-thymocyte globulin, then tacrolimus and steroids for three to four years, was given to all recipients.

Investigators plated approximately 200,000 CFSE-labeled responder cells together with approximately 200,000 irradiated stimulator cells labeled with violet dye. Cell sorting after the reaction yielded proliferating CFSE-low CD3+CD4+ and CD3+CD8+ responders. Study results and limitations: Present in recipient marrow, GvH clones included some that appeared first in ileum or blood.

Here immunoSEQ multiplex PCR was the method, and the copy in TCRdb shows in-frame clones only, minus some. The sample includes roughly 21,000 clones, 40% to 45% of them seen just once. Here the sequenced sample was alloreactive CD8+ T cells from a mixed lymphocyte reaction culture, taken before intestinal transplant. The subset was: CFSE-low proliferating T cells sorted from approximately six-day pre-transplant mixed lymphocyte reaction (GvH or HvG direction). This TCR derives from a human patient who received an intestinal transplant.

CDR3 sequence reads: CAISDGASYEQYF. CDR3 coding DNA: TGTGCCATCAGTGACGGTGCTTCCTACGAGCAGTACTTC. This chain joins TRBV10-3 and TRBJ2-7; no clear D. Germline V gene sequence: CDR1 ENHRY, CDR2 SYGVKD. CDR3 length equals 13 residues. The V gene lost 3 bases and the J gene lost 1 base, with 7 bases spanning the gap.